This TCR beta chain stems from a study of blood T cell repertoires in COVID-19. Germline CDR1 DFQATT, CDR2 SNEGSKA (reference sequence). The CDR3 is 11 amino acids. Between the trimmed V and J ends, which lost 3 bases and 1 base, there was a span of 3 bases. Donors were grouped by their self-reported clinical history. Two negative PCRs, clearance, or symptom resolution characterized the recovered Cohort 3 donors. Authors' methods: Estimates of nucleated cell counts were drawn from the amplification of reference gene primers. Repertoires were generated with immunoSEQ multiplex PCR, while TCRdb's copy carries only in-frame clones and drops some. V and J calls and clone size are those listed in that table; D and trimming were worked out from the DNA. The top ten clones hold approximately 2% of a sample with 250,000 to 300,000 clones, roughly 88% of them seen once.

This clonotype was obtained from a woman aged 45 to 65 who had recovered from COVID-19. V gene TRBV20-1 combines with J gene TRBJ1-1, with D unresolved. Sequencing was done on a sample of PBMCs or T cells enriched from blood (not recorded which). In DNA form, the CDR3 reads TGCAGTGCTAGCTCGAACACTGAAGCTTTCTTT. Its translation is CSASSNTEAFF.